This is a list of T cell receptor beta chains from one sample in a study of T cell responses to AZD1222 COVID-19 vaccine. TCRdb's copy holds only in-frame clones and misses some; the assay was immunoSEQ multiplex PCR. The sample holds tens of thousands of clones; approximately 91% are singletons and the top ten take approximately 11%. Source: peripheral blood, taken on day 0 of AZD1222 vaccination. The receptors here all came from an adult in good health. Each CDR3 is given with its conserved first and last residue. A D gene is named only where the DNA matches it firmly. The size field is filled for only some rows; it gives once, few, many or a size class.

NA	NA	TRBV12-5	TRBJ1-1	CASGLQGGIAEAFF	TGTGCTAGTGGTCTTCAGGGAGGGATCGCTGAAGCTTTCTTT
NA	NA	TRBV7-9	TRBJ1-4	CASSLVVGEKLFF	TGTGCCAGCAGCTTAGTCGTTGGAGAAAAACTGTTTTTT
NA	NA	TRBV6-5	TRBJ2-7	CASSYSWTNPYEQYF	TGTGCCAGCAGTTACTCGTGGACCAACCCCTACGAGCAGTACTTC
NA	NA	TRBV6-5	TRBJ1-1	CASSLYTGTEAFF	TGTGCCAGCAGCTTATACACAGGGACTGAAGCTTTCTTT
NA	TRBD2	TRBV5-8	TRBJ2-3	CAIATFSGGAGDTQYF	TGTGCCATTGCTACCTTCTCCGGGGGGGCCGGAGATACGCAGTATTTT
NA	NA	TRBV11-2	TRBJ2-1	CASSGGTDSYNEQFF	TGTGCCAGCAGCGGAGGGACAGACTCCTACAATGAGCAGTTCTTC
NA	NA	TRBV5-5	TRBJ2-1	CASSHEGDYNEQFF	TGTGCCAGCAGCCATGAGGGGGACTACAATGAGCAGTTCTTC
once	NA	TRBV19	TRBJ2-7	CASSINPVRRSPYEQYF	TGTGCCAGTAGTATAAACCCGGTGCGGCGGAGTCCCTACGAGCAGTACTTC
NA	NA	TRBV3-1/TRBV3-2	TRBJ1-4	CASSQVSRWMFF	TGTGCCAGCAGCCAAGTCTCCCGATGGATGTTTTTT
NA	TRBD2	TRBV5-4	TRBJ2-3	CASSLGVAGEIDTQYF	TGTGCCAGCAGCTTGGGAGTAGCGGGAGAGATAGATACGCAGTATTTT
once	NA	TRBV2	TRBJ2-1	CASSDGGGAFDEQFF	TGTGCCAGCAGTGATGGAGGGGGGGCCTTCGATGAGCAGTTCTTC
few	NA	TRBV28	TRBJ1-2	CASLGGYGYTF	TGTGCCAGCTTGGGGGGCTATGGCTACACCTTC
NA	NA	TRBV2	TRBJ1-1	CASSALGITEAFF	TGTGCCAGCAGTGCTCTGGGTATCACTGAAGCTTTCTTT
NA	TRBD1	TRBV6-5	TRBJ2-7	CASRTGTDYEQYF	TGTGCCAGCAGAACCGGGACAGACTACGAGCAGTACTTC
NA	NA	TRBV11-3	TRBJ2-7	CASSLVPSYEQYF	TGTGCCAGCAGCTTAGTCCCTTCCTACGAGCAGTACTTC
NA	NA	TRBV6-5	TRBJ1-1	CATRRGGVTEAFF	TGTGCCACCCGCCGTGGGGGCGTCACTGAAGCTTTCTTT
NA	TRBD2	TRBV9	TRBJ2-3	CASSVNVEAGATDTQYF	TGTGCCAGCAGCGTAAATGTGGAAGCGGGAGCCACAGATACGCAGTATTTT
NA	TRBD2	TRBV5-1	TRBJ2-5	CASSSRTSGSPETQYF	TGCGCCAGCAGCTCGAGGACTAGCGGGAGCCCAGAGACCCAGTACTTC